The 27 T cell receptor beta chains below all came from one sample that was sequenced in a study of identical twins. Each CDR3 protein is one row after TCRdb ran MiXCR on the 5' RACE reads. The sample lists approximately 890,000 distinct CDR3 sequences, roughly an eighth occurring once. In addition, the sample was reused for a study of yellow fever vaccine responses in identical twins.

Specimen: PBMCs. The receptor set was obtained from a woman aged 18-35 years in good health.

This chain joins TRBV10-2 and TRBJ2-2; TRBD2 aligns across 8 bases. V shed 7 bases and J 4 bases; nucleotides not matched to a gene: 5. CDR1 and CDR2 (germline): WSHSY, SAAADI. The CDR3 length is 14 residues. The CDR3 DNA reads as TGCGCCAGCAAAGCGGGAGTAAGCACCGGGGAGCTGTTTTTT. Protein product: CASKAGVSTGELFF.

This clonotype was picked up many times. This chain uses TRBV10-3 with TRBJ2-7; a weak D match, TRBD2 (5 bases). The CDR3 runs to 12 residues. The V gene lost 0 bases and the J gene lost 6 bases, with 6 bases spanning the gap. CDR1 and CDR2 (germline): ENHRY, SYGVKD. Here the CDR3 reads CAISESRAEQYF. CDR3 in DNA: TGTGCCATCAGTGAGTCGAGGGCCGAGCAGTACTTC.

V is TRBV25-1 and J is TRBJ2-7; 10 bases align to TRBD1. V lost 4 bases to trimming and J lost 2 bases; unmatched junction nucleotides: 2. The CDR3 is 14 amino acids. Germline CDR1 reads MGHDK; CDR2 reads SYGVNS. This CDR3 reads CASSVGQGPYEQYF. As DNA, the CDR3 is TGTGCCAGCAGTGTGGGACAGGGGCCCTACGAGCAGTACTTC.

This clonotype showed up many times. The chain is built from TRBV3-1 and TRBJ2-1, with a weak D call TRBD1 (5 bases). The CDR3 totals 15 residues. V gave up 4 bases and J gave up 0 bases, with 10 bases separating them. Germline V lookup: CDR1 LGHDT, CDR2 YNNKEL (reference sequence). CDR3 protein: CASSLDTSSYNEQFF. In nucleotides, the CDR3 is TGTGCCAGCAGCCTGGACACGTCCTCCTACAATGAGCAGTTCTTC.

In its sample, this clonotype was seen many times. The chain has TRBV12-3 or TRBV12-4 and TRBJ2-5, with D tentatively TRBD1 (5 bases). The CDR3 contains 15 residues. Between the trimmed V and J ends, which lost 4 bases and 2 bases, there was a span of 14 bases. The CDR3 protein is CASSSLTVSQETQYF. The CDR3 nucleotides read TGTGCCAGCAGTTCCCTGACAGTTAGTCAAGAGACCCAGTACTTC.

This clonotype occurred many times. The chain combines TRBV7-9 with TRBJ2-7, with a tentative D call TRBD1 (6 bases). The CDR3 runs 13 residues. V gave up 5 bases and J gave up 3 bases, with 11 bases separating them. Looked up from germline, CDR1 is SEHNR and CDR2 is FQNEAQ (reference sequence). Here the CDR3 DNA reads TGTGCCAGCAGCCCGGGGACATACTACGAGCAGTACTTC. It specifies CASSPGTYYEQYF.

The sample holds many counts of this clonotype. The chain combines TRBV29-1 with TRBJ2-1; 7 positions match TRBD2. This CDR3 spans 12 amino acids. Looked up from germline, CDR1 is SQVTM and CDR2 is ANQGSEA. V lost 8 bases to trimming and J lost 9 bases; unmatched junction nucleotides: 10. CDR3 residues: CSLLGGSGEQFF. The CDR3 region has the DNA TGCAGCCTTCTGGGCGGGAGTGGTGAGCAGTTCTTC.

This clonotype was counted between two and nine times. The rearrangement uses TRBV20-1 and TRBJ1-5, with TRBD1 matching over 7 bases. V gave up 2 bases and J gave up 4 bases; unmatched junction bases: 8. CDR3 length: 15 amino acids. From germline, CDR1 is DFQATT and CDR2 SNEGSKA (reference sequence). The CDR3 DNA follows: TGCAGTGCTAGAACCCAACAGGGGCAAAATCAGCCCCAGCATTTT. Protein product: CSARTQQGQNQPQHF.

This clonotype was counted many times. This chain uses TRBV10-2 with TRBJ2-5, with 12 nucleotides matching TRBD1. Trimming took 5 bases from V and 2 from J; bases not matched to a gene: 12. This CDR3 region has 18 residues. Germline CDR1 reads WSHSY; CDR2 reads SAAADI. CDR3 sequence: CASSKTGTGGGGQETQYF. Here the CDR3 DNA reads TGCGCCAGCAGTAAAACCGGGACAGGGGGCGGGGGGCAAGAGACCCAGTACTTC.

DNA of the CDR3: TGTGCCAGCAGCGTCCTAGCGGGAGGAAGGGAGACCCAGTACTTC. Translated, it gives CASSVLAGGRETQYF. The gene calls are TRBV7-3 and TRBJ2-5; TRBD2 matches 11 bases. The CDR3 is 15 residues long. Per the germline V gene, CDR1 is SGHTA and CDR2 is FQGTGA. J lost 5 bases, V lost 5 bases, and 7 bases had no gene match.

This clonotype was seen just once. The CDR3 loop reads CASSARGLAAGYEQYF. CDR3 DNA sequence: TGCGCCAGCAGCGCGAGGGGACTAGCGGCGGGGTACGAGCAGTACTTC. This chain uses TRBV5-1 with TRBJ2-7, with 11 positions matching TRBD2. The CDR3 extends over 16 amino acids. V lost 4 bases to trimming and J lost 4 bases; unmatched junction nucleotides: 10. CDR1 and CDR2 (germline): SGHRS, YFSETQ.

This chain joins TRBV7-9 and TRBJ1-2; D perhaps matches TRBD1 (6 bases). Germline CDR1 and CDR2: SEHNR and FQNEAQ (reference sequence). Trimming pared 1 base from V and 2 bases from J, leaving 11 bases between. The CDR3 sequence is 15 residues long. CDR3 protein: CASSLDSGANYGYTF. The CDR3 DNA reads TGTGCCAGCAGCTTAGATTCGGGGGCCAACTATGGCTACACCTTC.

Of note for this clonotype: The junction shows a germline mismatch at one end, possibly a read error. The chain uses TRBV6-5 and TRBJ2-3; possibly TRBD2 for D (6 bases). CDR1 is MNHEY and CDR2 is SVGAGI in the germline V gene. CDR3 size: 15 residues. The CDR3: CASSYTRGGTDTQYF. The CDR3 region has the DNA TGTGCCAGCAGTTACACTAGGGGAGGCACGGATACGCAGTATTTT.

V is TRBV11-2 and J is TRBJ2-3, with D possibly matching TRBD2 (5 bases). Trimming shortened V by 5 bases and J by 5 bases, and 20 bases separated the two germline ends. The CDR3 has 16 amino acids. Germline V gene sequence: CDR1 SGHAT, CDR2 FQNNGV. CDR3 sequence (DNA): TGTGCCAGCAGCCCTAGTAGCGCGCGGGCCCTAGATACGCAGTATTTT. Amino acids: CASSPSSARALDTQYF.

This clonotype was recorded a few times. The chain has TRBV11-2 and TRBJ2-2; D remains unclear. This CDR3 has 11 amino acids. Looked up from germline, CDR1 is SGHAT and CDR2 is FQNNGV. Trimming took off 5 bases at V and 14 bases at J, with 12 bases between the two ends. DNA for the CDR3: TGTGCCAGCAGCAATCTTCTCGTTCTGTTTTTT. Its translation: CASSNLLVLFF.

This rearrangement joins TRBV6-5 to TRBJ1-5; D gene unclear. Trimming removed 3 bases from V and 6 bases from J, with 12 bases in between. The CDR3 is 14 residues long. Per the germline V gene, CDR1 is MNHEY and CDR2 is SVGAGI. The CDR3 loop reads CASSYRAGPQPQHF. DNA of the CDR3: TGTGCCAGCAGTTATCGCGCAGGTCCTCAGCCCCAGCATTTT.

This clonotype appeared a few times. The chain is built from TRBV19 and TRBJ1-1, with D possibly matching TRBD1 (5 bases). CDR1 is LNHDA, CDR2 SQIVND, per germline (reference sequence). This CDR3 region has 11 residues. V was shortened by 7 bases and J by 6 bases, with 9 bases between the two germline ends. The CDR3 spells CASKGISEAFF. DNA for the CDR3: TGTGCCAGTAAGGGGATTTCTGAAGCTTTCTTT.

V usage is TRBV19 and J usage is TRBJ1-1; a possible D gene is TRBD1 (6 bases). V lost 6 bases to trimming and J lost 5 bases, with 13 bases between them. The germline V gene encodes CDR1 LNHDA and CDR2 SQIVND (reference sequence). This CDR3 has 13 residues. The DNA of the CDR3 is TGTGCCAGTAGGGGGACAATGGAGACTGAAGCTTTCTTT. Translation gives CASRGTMETEAFF.

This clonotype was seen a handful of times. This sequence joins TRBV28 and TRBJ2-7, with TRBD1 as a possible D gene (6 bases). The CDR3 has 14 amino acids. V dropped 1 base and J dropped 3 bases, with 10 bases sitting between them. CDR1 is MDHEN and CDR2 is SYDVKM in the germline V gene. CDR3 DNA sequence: TGTGCCAGCAGTTTATCAGGGGCGCTCTACGAGCAGTACGTC. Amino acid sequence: CASSLSGALYEQYV.

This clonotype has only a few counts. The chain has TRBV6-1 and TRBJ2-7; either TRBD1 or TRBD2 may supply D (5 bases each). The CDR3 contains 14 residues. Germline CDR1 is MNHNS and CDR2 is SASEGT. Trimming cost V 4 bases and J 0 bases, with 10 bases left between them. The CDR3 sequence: CASSAGPSSYEQYV. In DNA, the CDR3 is TGTGCCAGCAGTGCGGGACCGAGCTCCTACGAGCAGTACGTC.

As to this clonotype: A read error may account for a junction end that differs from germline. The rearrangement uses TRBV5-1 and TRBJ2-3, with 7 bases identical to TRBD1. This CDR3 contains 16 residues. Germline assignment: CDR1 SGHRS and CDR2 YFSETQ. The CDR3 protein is CASSPMSGRGTDMQYF. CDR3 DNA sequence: TGCGCCAGCAGCCCTATGAGTGGTAGGGGGACAGATATGCAGTATTTT.

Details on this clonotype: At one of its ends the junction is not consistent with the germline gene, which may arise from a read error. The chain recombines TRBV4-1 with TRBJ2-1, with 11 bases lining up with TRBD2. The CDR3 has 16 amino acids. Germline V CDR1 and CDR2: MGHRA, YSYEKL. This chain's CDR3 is CASSGRTSGLDNGQFF. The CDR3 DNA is TGCGCCAGCAGCGGCCGGACTAGCGGGTTGGACAATGGGCAGTTCTTC.

CDR3 nucleotide sequence: TGTGCCATCAGTGAAAAGACAGTGGATCAGCCCCAGCATTTT. Protein product: CAISEKTVDQPQHF. The chain carries TRBV10-3 and TRBJ1-5; D is perhaps TRBD1 (5 bases). The CDR3 is 14 residues long. With 3 bases removed from V and 5 bases from J, the gap between germline ends came to 11 bases. The V gene's germline CDR1 is ENHRY and CDR2 SYGVKD.

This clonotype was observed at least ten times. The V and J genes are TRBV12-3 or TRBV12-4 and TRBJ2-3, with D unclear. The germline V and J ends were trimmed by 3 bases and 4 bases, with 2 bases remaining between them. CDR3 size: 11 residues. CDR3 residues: CASSFSDTQYF. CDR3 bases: TGTGCCAGCAGTTTTTCAGATACGCAGTATTTT.

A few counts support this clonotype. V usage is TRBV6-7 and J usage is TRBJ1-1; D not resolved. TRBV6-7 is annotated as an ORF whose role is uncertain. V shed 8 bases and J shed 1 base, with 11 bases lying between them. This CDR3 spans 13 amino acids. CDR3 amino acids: CASPGPTNTEAFF. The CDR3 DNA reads TGTGCCAGCCCAGGACCTACGAACACTGAAGCTTTCTTT.

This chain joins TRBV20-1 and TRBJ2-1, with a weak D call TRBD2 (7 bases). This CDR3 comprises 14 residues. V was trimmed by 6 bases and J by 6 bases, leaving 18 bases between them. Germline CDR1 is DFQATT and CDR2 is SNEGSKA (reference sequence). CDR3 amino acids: CSATGLGGGNEQFF. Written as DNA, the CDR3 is TGCAGTGCCACTGGACTAGGGGGTGGCAATGAGCAGTTCTTC.

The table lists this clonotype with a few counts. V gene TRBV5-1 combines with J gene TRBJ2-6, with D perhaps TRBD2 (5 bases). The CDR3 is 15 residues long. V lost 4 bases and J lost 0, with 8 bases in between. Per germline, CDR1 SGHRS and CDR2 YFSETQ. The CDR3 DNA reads TGCGCCAGCAGCGAGAGGGTCTCTGGGGCCAACGTCCTGACTTTC. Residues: CASSERVSGANVLTF.